Here is one T cell receptor (beta chain) with its context. Its antigen target is currently unknown. Per-base qualities were not stored, and no clone one base away is much larger. The record originates from a study of beta chain features in type 1 diabetes (dated by TCRdb to the late 2010s). Background on the whole study: Patients and healthy donors did not differ in mean age, gender distribution, total cell number or subset yield. A total of roughly 100 million sorted cells were examined across all samples, and the number of cells per subset was strongly correlated with RNA yield. In the study, recently diagnosed type 1 diabetes patients and matched healthy donors were compared on the TCRB repertoires of their sorted circulating CD4+ T cell subsets. Whereas all 30 or so donors provided naive and central memory subsets, regulatory and stem cell-like memory subsets were isolated from just 8 patients and about eight healthy donors.

Paper-wide results and their limitations: Naive, central memory and regulatory TCRB repertoires appeared to be more alike among patients than among healthy donors. A moderate but significant shortening of TCRB CDR3 length was observed in type 1 diabetes patients in all four CD4+ subsets. Fewer insertions and more nucleotide deletions at VDJ recombination sites were observed in patients with type 1 diabetes, implying thymic rearrangement abnormalities. Because cDNA rather than genomic DNA was sequenced, highly expressing activated cells could have been over-represented, although no difference in activation and CD3 levels was found between groups. PCR might favor shorter templates, but patient and control samples were amplified and corrected together, so any skew would affect both groups equally. Because small numbers of individuals were included in the HLA sub-analyses, any influence of HLA type on TCRB rearrangement was left unresolved.

Each donor gave one peripheral blood draw, averaging approximately 120 mL, which was collected into heparinised tubes. A BD FACSAria II and a panel including CD45RO, CCR7, CD25, CD127, CD95 and CD27 were used to sort naive, central memory, regulatory and stem cell-like memory CD4+ T cells. All sorted populations exceeded 95% purity. PBMCs were separated immediately by Lymphoprep density gradient centrifugation and were stained directly, without being cultured. Samples were stained and sorted in pairs, with one healthy donor and one patient per experiment, so that batch effects were minimized. All of the isolated RNA was reverse transcribed with the High Capacity cDNA Reverse Transcription Kit, so expressed TCRB transcripts were sequenced. Deep immunoSEQ sequencing was applied to naive, central memory and regulatory T cell samples, giving an average of approximately 4 million total reads per sample. After sorted cells were lysed in RLT buffer, RNA was extracted with DNase-treated RNeasy Micro or Mini kits, with the choice depending on cell number. Each cell subset was processed on its own to prevent cross-contamination, while patient and healthy donor samples were processed together. TCRB sequences were amplified from cDNA with the immunoSEQ multiplex PCR, producing 87-bp fragments spanning the CDR3 region. Sequencing of the amplicons was performed on the Illumina HiSeq platform. Processing in the source paper ran as follows. Synthetic template baselines were used to correct PCR bias computationally, reads within Hamming distance 2 were collapsed, and singletons that could not be merged were discarded. Reads were aligned against IMGT so that V, D and J genes, CDR3 length and insertions or deletions at six rearrangement sites could be assigned. Clonotype counts were normalized to sorted cell number within each subset before computing true diversity and Gini coefficients with the tcR R package. The overlap coefficient, calculated on TCRB nucleotide sequences, was used to measure repertoire sharing. As a proxy for the pre-selection repertoire, out-of-frame TCRB sequences from naive cells were analyzed. TCRdb provides this immuneACCESS table in a form limited to in-frame rearrangements. Some clones are lacking; in checked studies, under half of them reflect an unresolved V gene, and why the rest are absent is not known. The V and J calls and clone size are taken from that table; D and trimming were inferred from the DNA. For this sample the table gives a few hundred thousand clones, of which roughly 16% were detected only once. The ten largest clones take up 0.019% of the sample.

The sequenced material came from naive CD4+ T cells from blood. Reading the label with the study, this specimen's cell subset or site is: true naive CD4+ T cells. This clonotype was sampled from a woman under 30 in good health.

Here the CDR3 is given as CASSQRGEQYF. At the DNA level, the sequence is TGTGCCAGCAGCCAACGGGGGGAGCAGTACTTC. Recombination connected TRBV6-5 to TRBJ2-7; D gene: possibly TRBD2, on 6 matching bases. The junction shows trimming of 6 bases on V and 7 bases on J, plus 10 bases between the germline ends. Measured from the cysteine to the phenylalanine, the CDR3 is 11 residues long. Solely the CDR3 DNA is kept, with 33 bases framed from the first base. CDR1 and CDR2 were assigned from the germline V gene as MNHEY and SVGAGI.